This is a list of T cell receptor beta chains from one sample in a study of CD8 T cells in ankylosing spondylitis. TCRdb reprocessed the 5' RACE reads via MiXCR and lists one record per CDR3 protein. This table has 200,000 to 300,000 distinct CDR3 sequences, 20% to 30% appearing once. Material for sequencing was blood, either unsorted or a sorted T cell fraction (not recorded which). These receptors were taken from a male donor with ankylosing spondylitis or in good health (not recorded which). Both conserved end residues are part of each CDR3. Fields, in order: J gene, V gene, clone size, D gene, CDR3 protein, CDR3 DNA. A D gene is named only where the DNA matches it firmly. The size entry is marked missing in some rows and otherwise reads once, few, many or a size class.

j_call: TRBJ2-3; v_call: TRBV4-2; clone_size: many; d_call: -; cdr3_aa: CASSQVTTAYTDTQYF; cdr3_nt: TGTGCCAGCAGCCAGGTGACTACCGCATACACAGATACGCAGTATTTT
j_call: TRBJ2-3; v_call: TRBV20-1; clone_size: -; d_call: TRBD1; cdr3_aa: CSARDLQGWTDTQYF; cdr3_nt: TGCAGTGCTAGAGACCTACAGGGGTGGACAGATACGCAGTATTTT
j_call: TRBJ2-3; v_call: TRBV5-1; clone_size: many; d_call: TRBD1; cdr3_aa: CASSLGTGLDTQYF; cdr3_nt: TGCGCCAGCAGCTTGGGGACAGGTTTAGATACGCAGTATTTT
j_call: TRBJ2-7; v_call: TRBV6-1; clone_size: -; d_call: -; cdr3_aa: CASSRDWGGSYEQYF; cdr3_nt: TGTGCCAGCAGCCGGGACTGGGGAGGATCCTACGAGCAGTACTTC
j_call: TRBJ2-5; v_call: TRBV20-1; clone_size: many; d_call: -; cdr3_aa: CSARETRETQYF; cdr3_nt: TGCAGTGCGAGGGAGACGCGGGAGACCCAGTACTTC
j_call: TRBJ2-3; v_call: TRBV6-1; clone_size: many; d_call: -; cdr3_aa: CASKGEISTDTQYF; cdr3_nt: TGTGCCAGCAAGGGGGAGATTAGCACAGATACGCAGTATTTT
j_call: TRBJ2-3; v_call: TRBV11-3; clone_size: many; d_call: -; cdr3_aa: CASSLDQNGPLYF; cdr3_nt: TGTGCCAGCAGCTTAGATCAAAACGGTCCCCTATATTTT
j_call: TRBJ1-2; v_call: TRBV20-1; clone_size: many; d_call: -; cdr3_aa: CSALTTENYGYTF; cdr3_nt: TGCAGTGCTTTGACAACTGAGAACTATGGCTACACCTTC
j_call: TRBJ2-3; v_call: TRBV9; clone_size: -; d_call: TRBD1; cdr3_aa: CASSVDRADTQYF; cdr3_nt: TGTGCCAGCAGCGTTGACAGGGCAGATACGCAGTATTTT
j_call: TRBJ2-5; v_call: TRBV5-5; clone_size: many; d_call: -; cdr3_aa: CASSLGGYQETQYF; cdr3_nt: TGTGCCAGCAGCTTGGGGGGGTACCAAGAGACCCAGTACTTC
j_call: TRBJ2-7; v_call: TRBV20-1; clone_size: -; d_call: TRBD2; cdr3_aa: CSARTRTSGGVTDLYEQYF; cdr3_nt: TGCAGTGCTAGAACTCGGACTAGCGGGGGGGTGACCGATTTGTACGAGCAGTACTTC
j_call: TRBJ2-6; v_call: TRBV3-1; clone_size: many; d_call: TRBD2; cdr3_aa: CASSQDLRGSGANVLTF; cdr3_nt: TGTGCCAGCAGCCAAGATTTGCGGGGGTCTGGGGCCAACGTCCTGACTTTC
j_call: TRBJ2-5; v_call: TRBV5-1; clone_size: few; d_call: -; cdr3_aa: CASSSLGGETQYF; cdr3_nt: TGCGCCAGCAGCTCTCTCGGGGGAGAGACCCAGTACTTC
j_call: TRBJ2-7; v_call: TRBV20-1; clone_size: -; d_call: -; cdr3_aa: CSGCRVGSYEQYF; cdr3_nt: TGCAGTGGGTGCAGGGTAGGGTCCTACGAGCAGTACTTC
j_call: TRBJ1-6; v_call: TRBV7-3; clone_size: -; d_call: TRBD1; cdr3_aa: CASSSGQGARSYNSPLHF; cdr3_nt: TGTGCCAGCAGCTCGGGACAGGGGGCGCGGTCCTATAATTCACCCCTCCACTTT
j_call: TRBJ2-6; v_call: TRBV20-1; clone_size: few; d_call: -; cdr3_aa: CSARVRLSGANVLTF; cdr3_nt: TGCAGTGCTAGAGTACGCCTCTCTGGGGCCAACGTCCTGACTTTC
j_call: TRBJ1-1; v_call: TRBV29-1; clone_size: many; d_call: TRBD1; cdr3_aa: CSVGDRNTEAFF; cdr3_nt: TGCAGCGTTGGGGACAGGAACACTGAAGCTTTCTTT
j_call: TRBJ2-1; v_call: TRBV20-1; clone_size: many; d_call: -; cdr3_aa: CSASGQGGEQFF; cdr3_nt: TGCAGTGCTAGTGGCCAGGGTGGTGAGCAGTTCTTC
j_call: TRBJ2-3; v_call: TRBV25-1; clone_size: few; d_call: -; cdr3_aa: CASSEQLTTDTQYF; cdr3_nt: TGTGCCAGCAGTGAACAGCTAACCACAGATACGCAGTATTTT
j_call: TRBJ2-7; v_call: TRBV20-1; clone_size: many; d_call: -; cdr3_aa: CSADWGHEQYF; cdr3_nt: TGCAGTGCTGACTGGGGCCACGAGCAGTACTTC
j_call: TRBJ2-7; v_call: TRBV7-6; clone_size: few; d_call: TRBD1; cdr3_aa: CASSSGTASYEQYF; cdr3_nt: TGTGCCAGCAGCTCCGGGACAGCATCCTACGAGCAGTACTTC
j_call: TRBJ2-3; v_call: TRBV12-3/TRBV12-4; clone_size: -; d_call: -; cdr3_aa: CASSLFDTQYF; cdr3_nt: TGTGCCAGCAGTTTATTTGATACGCAGTATTTT
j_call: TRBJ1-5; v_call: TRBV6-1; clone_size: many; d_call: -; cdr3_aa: CASRESAGRFNQPQHF; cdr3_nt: TGTGCCAGCAGAGAGAGCGCCGGACGGTTCAATCAGCCCCAGCATTTT
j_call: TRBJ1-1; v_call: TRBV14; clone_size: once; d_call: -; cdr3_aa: CASSRGQMNTEAFF; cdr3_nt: TGTGCCAGCAGCCGCGGACAGATGAACACTGAAGCTTTCTTT
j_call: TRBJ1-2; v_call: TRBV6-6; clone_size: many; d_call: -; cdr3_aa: CASSYGPGEGYTF; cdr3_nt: TGTGCCAGCAGTTACGGGCCAGGAGAGGGCTACACCTTC
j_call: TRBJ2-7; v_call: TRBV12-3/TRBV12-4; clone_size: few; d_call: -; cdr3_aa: CASTLGGYEQYF; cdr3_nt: TGTGCCAGCACCTTAGGGGGCTACGAGCAGTACTTC
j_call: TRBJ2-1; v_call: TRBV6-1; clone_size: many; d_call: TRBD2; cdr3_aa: CASTGSGDNEQFF; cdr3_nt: TGTGCCAGCACAGGTAGCGGGGACAATGAGCAGTTCTTC
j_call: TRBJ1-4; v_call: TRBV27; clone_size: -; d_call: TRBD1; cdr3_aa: CASSPSPGQGVEKLFF; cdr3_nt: TGTGCCAGCAGTCCGAGCCCGGGACAGGGGGTTGAAAAACTGTTTTTT
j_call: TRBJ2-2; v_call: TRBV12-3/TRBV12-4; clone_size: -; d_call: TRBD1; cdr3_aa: CASRETGAATGELFF; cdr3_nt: TGTGCCAGCAGGGAGACAGGGGCGGCCACCGGGGAGCTGTTTTTT
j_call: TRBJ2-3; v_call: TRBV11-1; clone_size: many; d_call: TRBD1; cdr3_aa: CASSFGAGGVSDTQYF; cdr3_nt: TGTGCCAGCAGCTTTGGGGCAGGGGGCGTCTCCGATACGCAGTATTTT
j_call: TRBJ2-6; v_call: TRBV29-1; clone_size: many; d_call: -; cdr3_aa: CSVVGRQSGANVLTF; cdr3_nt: TGCAGCGTTGTCGGCAGGCAGTCTGGGGCCAACGTCCTGACTTTC
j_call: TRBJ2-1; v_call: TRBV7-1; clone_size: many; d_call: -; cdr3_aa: CASSSPTARDPTPRLSYNEQFF; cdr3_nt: TGTGCCAGCAGCTCGCCCACGGCGCGGGACCCAACACCCAGATTAAGTTACAATGAGCAGTTCTTC
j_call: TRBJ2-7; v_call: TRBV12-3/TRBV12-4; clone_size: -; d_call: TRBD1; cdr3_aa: CASRWTGEIHEQYF; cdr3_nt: TGTGCCAGCAGATGGACAGGGGAGATTCACGAGCAGTACTTC
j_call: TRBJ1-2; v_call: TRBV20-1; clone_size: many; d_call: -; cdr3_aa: CSATTVQRDGYTF; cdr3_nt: TGCAGTGCGACGACTGTTCAGCGAGACGGCTACACCTTC
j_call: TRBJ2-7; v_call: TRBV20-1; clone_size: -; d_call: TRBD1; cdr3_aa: CSARDDRGYEQYF; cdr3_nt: TGCAGTGCTAGAGATGACAGGGGGTACGAGCAGTACTTC
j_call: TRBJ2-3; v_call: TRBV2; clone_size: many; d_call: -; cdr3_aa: CASRDFADTQYF; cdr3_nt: TGTGCCAGCAGGGACTTTGCAGATACGCAGTATTTT
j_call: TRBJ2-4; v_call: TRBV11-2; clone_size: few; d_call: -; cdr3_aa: CASSLGGADIQYF; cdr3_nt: TGTGCCAGCAGCTTAGGCGGAGCCGACATTCAGTACTTC